This TCR beta chain originates from a study of technical replicates of blood from a handful of donors. Germline V gene lookup returns CDR1 SGHDT and CDR2 YYEEEE. The CDR3 spans 14 residues. Trimming removed 0 bases from V and 0 bases from J, with 6 bases in between. Repertoires were generated with immunoSEQ multiplex PCR, while TCRdb's copy carries only in-frame clones and drops some. The repertoire holds around 80,000 clones, with 90% to 98% as singletons. This receptor was taken from a human donor in good health. The V and J genes are TRBV5-6 and TRBJ1-1; no clear D gene. The material sequenced was T cells isolated from PBMCs. CDR3 region: CASSLGVVNTEAFF. In DNA form, the CDR3 reads TGTGCCAGCAGCTTGGGAGTAGTGAACACTGAAGCTTTCTTT.